The clone carrying this T cell receptor beta chain was found a few times. What it recognizes is unknown. 60 Vbeta and 13 Jbeta primers were used in PCR. Profiling relied on immunoSEQ multiplex PCR, and the TCRdb table lists in-frame clones only, not all of them. The sample lists some 150,000 clones, about 76% occurring once. The data are from a study of cytomegalovirus exposure and HLA in healthy donors. Study outcomes and limitations: Researchers reported that a few CMV-associated chains were confirmed in vitro as CMV antigen-specific.

Germline CDR1 is SGHDT and CDR2 is YYEEEE. The CDR3 runs 15 residues. V usage is TRBV5-6 and J usage is TRBJ2-5; possible D gene TRBD1, 6 bases. The end of the DNA fits TRBJ2-7 better, so the J call may be wrong. This clonotype originated in a male donor in good health and CMV-seronegative. Material: PBMCs. As DNA, the CDR3 is TGTGCCAGCAGCTTGGCCGGCACAGGGAACTACGAGCAGTACTTC. This translates into CASSLAGTGNYEQYF.